This TCR beta chain was recovered during a study of shared clonotypes between healthy human individuals. Study findings and constraints: Among the subsets, naive ones generally showed larger estimated richness than memory ones.

Division of CD4+ cells produced a CD45RA+ naive subset and a CD45RA-negative memory subset. From germline, CDR1 is SQVTM and CDR2 ANQGSEA. The CDR3 is made up of 14 amino acids. The V end was cut by 0 bases, the J end by 6 bases, with 15 bases between. The sorted-subset replicate PCRs were given about 210 ng DNA, which is tens of thousands of T cell genomes. TCRdb's copy holds only in-frame clones and misses some; the assay was immunoSEQ multiplex PCR. The data hold under 2,500,000 clones, with approximately 95% observed a single time. With respect to this clone: Its antigen is as yet unknown.

The V and J genes are TRBV29-1 and TRBJ2-7, with D perhaps matching TRBD2 (7 bases). The TCR sequence derives from a young man in good health. Sequencing input: naive CD4+ T cells sorted from blood. Subset in this sample: CD45RA+ positively selected. The CDR3 reads CSVEEYPGEGEQYF. CDR3 DNA sequence: TGCAGCGTTGAAGAATATCCAGGGGAGGGCGAGCAGTACTTC.